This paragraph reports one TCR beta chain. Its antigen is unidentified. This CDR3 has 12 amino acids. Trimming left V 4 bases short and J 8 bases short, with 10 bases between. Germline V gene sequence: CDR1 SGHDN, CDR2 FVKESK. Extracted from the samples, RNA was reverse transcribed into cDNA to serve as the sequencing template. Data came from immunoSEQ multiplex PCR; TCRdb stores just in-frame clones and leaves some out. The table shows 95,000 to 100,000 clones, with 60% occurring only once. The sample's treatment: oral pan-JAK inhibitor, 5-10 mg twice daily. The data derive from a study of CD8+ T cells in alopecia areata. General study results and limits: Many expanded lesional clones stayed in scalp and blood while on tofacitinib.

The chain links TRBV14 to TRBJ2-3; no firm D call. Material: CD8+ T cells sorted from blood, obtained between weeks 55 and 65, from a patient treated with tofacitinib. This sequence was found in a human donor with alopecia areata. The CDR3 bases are TGTGCCAGCAGCCCAGCCACCTCTACGCAGTATTTT. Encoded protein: CASSPATSTQYF.